The 12 T cell receptor beta chains in this list originate from one sample, sequenced in a study of cytomegalovirus exposure and HLA in healthy donors. The PCR ran on 60 Vbeta and 13 Jbeta primers. The assay was immunoSEQ multiplex PCR, and TCRdb's table has in-frame clones only and misses some. The repertoire includes 130,000 to 150,000 clones, over 60% of them detected once, and less than 1.5% sits in the top ten. What was sequenced was PBMCs. These receptors were taken from a male donor in good health and CMV-seropositive.

The V call is TRBV10-3, the J call TRBJ2-7; possible D gene TRBD1, 5 bases. Germline V lookup: CDR1 ENHRY, CDR2 SYGVKD. The CDR3 has 14 amino acids. V shed 3 bases and J shed 0 bases, with 9 bases lying between them. This CDR3 is CAISDRQISYEQYF. The CDR3 bases are TGTGCCATCAGTGATAGACAGATCTCCTACGAGCAGTACTTC.

This CDR3 reads CASSLFGFSNQPQHF. The CDR3, as DNA: TGTGCCAGCAGCCTCTTTGGCTTTAGCAATCAGCCCCAGCATTTT. The genes are TRBV6-1 and TRBJ1-5; D remains ambiguous. The CDR3 length is 15 residues. The germline V gene has CDR1 MNHNS and CDR2 SASEGT. The germline V and J ends were trimmed by 6 bases and 0 bases, with 12 bases remaining between them.

This sequence joins TRBV11-2 and TRBJ2-5; 11 bases are shared with TRBD2. Germline CDR1 SGHAT, CDR2 FQNNGV. The CDR3 has 16 amino acids. V shed 1 base, J shed 3 bases, and the junction held 4 bases outside the gene matches. The CDR3 DNA reads TGTGCCAGCAGCTTAGGTGGGACTAGCGGCAAAGAGACCCAGTACTTC. It codes for CASSLGGTSGKETQYF.

The rearrangement joins TRBV11-2 to TRBJ1-1; tentative D call: TRBD1 (6 bases). Germline V CDR1 and CDR2: SGHAT, FQNNGV. Trimming removed 0 bases from V and 6 bases from J, with 8 bases in between. The CDR3 sequence is 13 residues long. The CDR3 is CASSLDTGPEAFF. The CDR3 DNA is TGTGCCAGCAGCTTAGATACAGGGCCTGAAGCTTTCTTT.

The chain joins TRBV29-1 to TRBJ2-1, with 10 bases identical to TRBD2. The CDR3 totals 12 residues. Germline lookup yields CDR1 SQVTM and CDR2 ANQGSEA. V dropped 4 bases and J dropped 12; count of bases not matched to a gene: 6. The CDR3 spells CSVVLAGARQFF. The CDR3 DNA reads TGCAGCGTTGTGCTAGCGGGAGCCCGGCAGTTCTTC.

This chain links TRBV28 with TRBJ2-7; D might be TRBD1 (6 bases). CDR1 and CDR2 (germline): MDHEN, SYDVKM. The V end was cut by 7 bases, the J end by 0 bases, with 10 bases between. The CDR3 length is 13 residues. CDR3 sequence reads: CASKTGSSYEQYF. As DNA, the CDR3 is TGTGCCAGCAAAACAGGGTCCTCCTACGAGCAGTACTTC. The full variable domain, its missing parts supplied by reference TRBV28 and TRBJ2-7, is DVKVTQSSRYLVKRTGEKVFLECVQDMDHENMFWYRQDPGLGLRLIYFSYDVKMKEKGDIPEGYSVSREKKERFSLILESASTNQTSMYLCASKTGSSYEQYFGPGTRLTVT.

This sequence joins TRBV9 and TRBJ2-3; 9 nucleotides match TRBD1. The CDR3 is made up of 16 amino acids. Germline CDR1 reads SGDLS; CDR2 reads YYNGEE. V was clipped by 1 base and J by 0 bases; unmatched bases: 3. The CDR3 nucleotides are TGTGCCAGCAGCGTAACCGGGACAGGGAGCACAGATACGCAGTATTTT. Translating it yields CASSVTGTGSTDTQYF.

The chain joins TRBV4-1 to TRBJ2-7; 7 positions agree with TRBD1. The CDR3 has 16 amino acids. CDR1 and CDR2 (germline): MGHRA, YSYEKL. Trimming cost V 0 bases and J 0 bases; bases outside gene matches: 5. As DNA, the CDR3 is TGCGCCAGCAGCCAAGATTGGCCAGGGGGCTCCTACGAGCAGTACTTC. Its translation: CASSQDWPGGSYEQYF.

This chain links TRBV6-1 with TRBJ2-2; 7 bases match TRBD1. J lost 4 bases, V lost 2 bases, and 7 bases had no gene match. This CDR3 comprises 16 residues. Germline V gene sequence: CDR1 MNHNS, CDR2 SASEGT. CDR3 nucleotide sequence: TGTGCCAGCAGTGAATTCCGGGGACAGATCACCGGGGAGCTGTTTTTT. Encoded protein: CASSEFRGQITGELFF.

The chain links TRBV27 to TRBJ2-1, with 9 bases identical to TRBD2. The CDR3 is 15 residues long. The trim removed 3 bases at V and 6 bases at J, leaving 6 bases unmatched. CDR1 is MNHEY and CDR2 is SMNVEV in the germline V gene (reference sequence). The CDR3 DNA reads TGTGCCAGCAGTTTGAGACTAGCGGTATTCAATGAGCAGTTCTTC. Its translation is CASSLRLAVFNEQFF.

This clone was counted a few times. V is TRBV6-6 and J is TRBJ2-1; a possible D gene is TRBD2 (5 bases). The CDR3 extends over 13 amino acids. Between the trimmed V and J ends, which lost 8 bases and 8 bases, there was a span of 16 bases. Germline values: CDR1 MNHNY, CDR2 SVGAGI (reference sequence). The CDR3 here is CASGLAFVDEQFF. DNA for the CDR3: TGTGCCAGCGGGCTAGCTTTCGTGGATGAGCAGTTCTTC.

The rearrangement links TRBV10-3 to TRBJ1-1; 7 bases match TRBD1. V shed 0 bases and J 0 bases; nucleotides not matched to a gene: 7. CDR1 and CDR2 from the germline V gene are ENHRY and SYGVKD. The CDR3 has 17 amino acids. The CDR3 DNA follows: TGTGCCATCAGTGAGTCAGGCAGGGGGATCATGAACACTGAAGCTTTCTTT. Translation gives CAISESGRGIMNTEAFF.